The sample holds a few counts of the clone carrying this TCR beta chain. What it binds is not known. A second PCR, run for about 7 to 11 cycles, used a sample-barcoded 5' primer plus a J-beta primer mix. Unique molecular identifiers of 12 random nucleotides labeled each cDNA. TCRdb recomputed calls from the 5' RACE reads with MiXCR, one row per CDR3 protein. The sample includes 1.5 million to 2 million distinct CDR3 sequences, about 50% of them seen just once. The data were obtained in a study of blood T cells in healthy people across ages. The CDR3 loop spans 15 amino acids. Germline V gene sequence: CDR1 MNHEY, CDR2 SVGEGT. The germline V and J ends were trimmed by 6 bases and 6 bases, with 18 bases remaining between them. The study, taken as a whole, reports: Donor CMV status, an unknown factor, possibly confounded changes in expanded clonotypes. In older individuals, TCR beta diversity per million T cells was lower, falling roughly linearly with age.

This TCR was sampled from a middle-aged woman in good health. The gene calls are TRBV6-2 or TRBV6-3 and TRBJ1-5; a possible D gene is TRBD1 (5 bases). The specimen was blood. In DNA, the CDR3 is TGTGCCAGCAGCCCTACCCCAGGGCTAATTCAGCCCCAGCATTTT. Protein sequence: CASSPTPGLIQPQHF.